This T cell receptor (beta chain) is drawn from a study of a mutant IDH1 vaccine in newly diagnosed glioma. Study summary: Vaccines began 4-6 weeks after radiotherapy alone, or with temozolomide cycles. Visit V12 was at week 35; visit V13 was at week 47. Mean patient age was around 40 years; around 62% were male and 37.5% female.

Time point: week 35, safety follow-up. Doses of 300 ug of mutant IDH1 20-mer peptide were given with topical imiquimod. Method: immunoSEQ multiplex PCR; TCRdb's copy keeps in-frame clones and lacks some. Seen here are about 32,000 clones, roughly 80% observed once, and the top ten hold around 11%. Germline-derived CDR1 and CDR2 are MRHNA and SNTAGT. Losses at the gene ends were 0 bases for V and 7 bases for J; bases not matched to a gene: 5. The CDR3 covers 16 residues. This clone is a singleton in its sample. What it binds is not known. This sequence originates from a middle-aged woman with glioma. The sequencing here drew on PBMCs, taken from a glioma patient whose treatment included an IDH1 peptide vaccine. The rearrangement links TRBV6-4 to TRBJ2-1; 11 bases fit TRBD2. CDR3 sequence: CASSDSASGGSNEQFF. The CDR3 nucleotides read TGTGCCAGCAGTGACTCGGCTAGCGGGGGGTCGAATGAGCAGTTCTTC.